The clone carrying this T cell receptor beta chain was observed many times. The antigen remains unidentified. The source of the sample is a study of T cells in Graves' hyperthyroidism and ophthalmopathy. Regions amplified from RNA transcripts were the TCR beta CDR3 regions. Primed by the HTBI set, a first-round RT-PCR was run on the TCR CDR3. A single record per CDR3 protein comes from TCRdb applying MiXCR to the multiplex PCR reads. The sample lists about 500,000 distinct CDR3 sequences; over 15% were seen once. The study excluded patients with uncontrolled infection, other autoimmune disease, pregnancy or lactation. J lost 5 bases, V lost 4 bases, and 12 bases had no gene match. This CDR3 contains 17 residues. The V gene's germline CDR1 is PRHDT and CDR2 FYEKMQ (reference sequence). Overall study results and limits: Blood also contained most expanded thyroid clonotypes above 0.001. In the analysis, a 13 V-J model separated ophthalmopathy from stable hyperthyroidism.

Sequencing input: blood. This receptor was obtained from a woman aged 18 to 35 with Graves' ophthalmopathy. V is TRBV13 and J is TRBJ2-5; the match to TRBD2 covers 11 bases. In DNA form, the CDR3 reads TGTGCCAGCAGCTCTGGCGGTAGCGGGGGGGCCGAGGAGACCCAGTACTTC. As protein: CASSSGGSGGAEETQYF.